This T cell receptor beta chain was found in a study of cytomegalovirus exposure and HLA in healthy donors. This clone showed up just a few times. Its matching antigen is unknown. With V trimmed by 5 bases and J by 3 bases, 7 bases remained unmatched. The CDR3 has 15 amino acids. Germline values: CDR1 SGHTA, CDR2 FQGNSA. Primers: 60 Vbeta forward and 13 Jbeta reverse. The method was immunoSEQ multiplex PCR; TCRdb's version includes in-frame clones alone and lacks a portion of them. The sample includes roughly 130,000 clones, around three quarters of them seen just once. Findings of the study overall: Investigators reported 150 to 200 TCR beta chains as tied to cytomegalovirus. Donor immune exposure was known only as CMV serostatus.

This TCR was sampled from a man in his forties in good health and CMV-seronegative. Input material: PBMCs. The chain joins TRBV7-2 to TRBJ2-3, with 8 nucleotides matching TRBD2. This CDR3 is CASSASGLVTDTQYF. The CDR3, as DNA: TGTGCCAGCAGCGCATCGGGACTAGTGACAGATACGCAGTATTTT.